The next 16 T cell receptor beta chains were all read from a single sample in a study of T-cell reconstitution after alpha-beta-depleted transplantation in children. TCRbeta library preparation incorporated unique molecular identifiers. TCRdb re-called the PCR reads through MiXCR, storing one row per CDR3 protein. The sample holds about 420,000 distinct CDR3 sequences; 15% to 20% are singletons and the top ten take about 32%. Here the sequenced sample was PBMCs, mostly from graft donor cells, taken 360 days after TCRalphabeta/CD19-depleted stem cell transplant. Receptors originate from a boy younger than two who had a stem cell transplant for Wiskott-Aldrich syndrome, so the T cells may come from the graft donor.

The V call is TRBV7-9, the J call TRBJ2-4, with 7 bases aligning to TRBD1. The CDR3 has 16 amino acids. Germline V gene lookup returns CDR1 SEHNR and CDR2 FQNEAQ (reference sequence). The V segment lost 2 bases and the J segment 2 bases; nucleotides outside the gene matches: 6. The CDR3 nucleotides read TGTGCCAGCAGCTTATCAACAGGGGTAACCAAAAACATTCAGTACTTC. This codes for CASSLSTGVTKNIQYF.

This chain uses TRBV4-1 with TRBJ2-1; 7 bases fit TRBD1. The CDR3 consists of 16 residues. Trimming at V came to 1 base and at J to 3 bases, leaving 6 bases not matched to a gene. Germline V CDR1 and CDR2: MGHRA, YSYEKL. The CDR3 sequence is CASSQAGQAHYNEQFF. The CDR3 DNA sequence: TGCGCCAGCAGCCAAGCCGGACAGGCGCACTACAATGAGCAGTTCTTC.

This clonotype was seen more than once but under ten times. The chain couples TRBV12-3 or TRBV12-4 to TRBJ2-7, with a weak D call TRBD2 (5 bases). The CDR3 has 13 residues. V was trimmed by 5 bases and J by 2 bases, leaving 10 bases between them. The CDR3 loop reads CASSPAGPYEQYF. The CDR3, as DNA: TGTGCCAGCAGTCCCGCGGGTCCCTACGAGCAGTACTTC.

The J gene is TRBJ2-2, the V gene TRBV4-2; maybe TRBD2 (6 bases). V was cut by 4 bases and J by 4 bases, with 13 bases left in between. The CDR3 spans 15 residues. Germline CDR1 LGHNA, CDR2 YNFKEQ. The CDR3 DNA is TGTGCCAGCAGCCTTTCTGATAGCGGCACCGGGGAGCTGTTTTTT. Amino acid sequence: CASSLSDSGTGELFF.

The genes are TRBV5-5 and TRBJ1-5; TRBD1 matches at 7 bases. The J segment lost 3 bases and the V segment lost 1 base, leaving 4 bases of the junction unmatched. The CDR3 extends over 15 amino acids. The germline V gene has CDR1 SGHKS and CDR2 YYEKEE (reference sequence). The CDR3 loop reads CASSLRGLNNQPQHF. The DNA for the CDR3 is TGTGCCAGCAGCTTGAGGGGGCTAAACAATCAGCCCCAGCATTTT. Full variable domain (missing parts from reference TRBV5-5 and TRBJ1-5): DAGVTQSPTHLIKTRGQQVTLRCSPISGHKSVSWYQQVLGQGPQFIFQYYEKEERGRGNFPDRFSARQFPNYSSELNVNALLLGDSALYLCASSLRGLNNQPQHFGDGTRLSIL.

This clonotype was recorded a few times. The V and J genes are TRBV4-3 and TRBJ2-1; 9 nucleotides align to TRBD2. The CDR3 sequence is 16 residues long. Per germline, CDR1 LGHNA and CDR2 YSLEER. V lost 0 bases to trimming and J lost 4 bases; unmatched junction nucleotides: 4. CDR3 nucleotide sequence: TGCGCCAGCAGCCAAGATCTAGCGGGACCATACAATGAGCAGTTCTTC. Translating gives CASSQDLAGPYNEQFF.

This clonotype was recorded a few times. J is TRBJ2-3 and V is TRBV6-1, with 7 bases lining up with TRBD1. Germline loops: CDR1 MNHNS, CDR2 SASEGT. The trim removed 6 bases at V and 6 bases at J, leaving 12 bases unmatched. This CDR3 comprises 15 residues. The CDR3 here is CASSATGYLSDTQYF. The CDR3 DNA reads TGTGCCAGCAGCGCGACAGGGTACCTGTCGGATACGCAGTATTTT.

This chain uses TRBV5-1 with TRBJ2-1, with 7 bases matching TRBD2. The germline gives CDR1 SGHRS, CDR2 YFSETQ. This CDR3 is built from 15 residues. V shed 0 bases, J shed 5 bases, and the junction held 5 bases outside the gene matches. CDR3 loop: CASSLGLARHNEQFF. The DNA for the CDR3 is TGCGCCAGCAGCTTGGGACTAGCCCGGCACAATGAGCAGTTCTTC.

The sample holds a few counts of this clonotype. The rearrangement links TRBV20-1 to TRBJ2-1; TRBD1 aligns across 10 bases. CDR3 length equals 15 residues. Trimming took 1 base from V and 8 from J; bases not matched to a gene: 8. Looked up from germline, CDR1 is DFQATT and CDR2 is SNEGSKA (reference sequence). CDR3 nucleotides: TGCAGTGCTAGAGCGGGGGGACAGGGGACGCATGAGCAGTTCTTC. This translates into CSARAGGQGTHEQFF.

This rearrangement joins TRBV7-2 to TRBJ2-7; 9 nucleotides match TRBD1. The ends lost 5 bases at V and 0 bases at J; junction bases unmatched: 5. This CDR3 is built from 15 residues. CDR1 and CDR2 (germline): SGHTA, FQGNSA. CDR3 protein: CASSEQGANSYEQYF. The CDR3 bases are TGTGCCAGCAGCGAACAGGGGGCGAACTCCTACGAGCAGTACTTC. The full variable domain, its missing parts supplied by reference TRBV7-2 and TRBJ2-7, is GAGVSQSPSNKVTEKGKDVELRCDPISGHTALYWYRQSLGQGLEFLIYFQGNSAPDKSGLPSDRFSAERTGGSVSTLTIQRTQQEDSAVYLCASSEQGANSYEQYFGPGTRLTVT.

In its sample, this clonotype was seen a few times. The rearrangement uses TRBV12-3 or TRBV12-4 and TRBJ2-4; 9 bases align to TRBD1. The V and J ends lost 5 bases and 4 bases, in that order; junction bases with no gene match: 6. The CDR3 contains 15 residues. The CDR3 here is CASSPWDREKNIQYF. The CDR3 coding sequence is TGTGCCAGCAGTCCCTGGGACAGGGAAAAAAACATTCAGTACTTC.

The chain combines TRBV7-2 with TRBJ2-3, with unresolved D. The CDR3 length is 15 residues. The germline V gene encodes CDR1 SGHTA and CDR2 FQGNSA. V was clipped by 5 bases and J by 2 bases, with 14 bases between them. The CDR3 loop is CASSRTGFNTDTQYF. The CDR3, as DNA: TGTGCCAGCAGCCGAACCGGGTTCAACACAGATACGCAGTATTTT. Variable domain in full (rest from reference TRBV7-2 and TRBJ2-3): GAGVSQSPSNKVTEKGKDVELRCDPISGHTALYWYRQSLGQGLEFLIYFQGNSAPDKSGLPSDRFSAERTGGSVSTLTIQRTQQEDSAVYLCASSRTGFNTDTQYFGPGTRLTVL.

V usage is TRBV15 and J usage is TRBJ2-5; D might be TRBD1 (6 bases). Deletions cut 1 base from V and 2 bases from J, with 17 bases between. The CDR3 is 17 amino acids. The germline V gene has CDR1 LNHNV and CDR2 YYDKDF (reference sequence). The CDR3 protein is CATSRVVGDKPQETQYF. The CDR3 DNA sequence: TGTGCCACCAGCAGAGTGGTAGGGGACAAGCCTCAAGAGACCCAGTACTTC.

The chain recombines TRBV6-5 with TRBJ2-7, with 8 bases that match TRBD1. This CDR3 has 14 residues. The J segment lost 5 bases and the V segment lost 4 bases, leaving 7 bases of the junction unmatched. CDR1 and CDR2 (germline): MNHEY, SVGAGI. CDR3: CASSSARTGNEQYF. The CDR3 DNA follows: TGTGCCAGCAGTTCAGCCAGGACAGGGAACGAGCAGTACTTC.

The rearrangement joins TRBV7-6 to TRBJ2-6; the D call may be TRBD1 or TRBD2 (5 bases each). V lost 6 bases to trimming and J lost 0 bases, with 21 bases between them. Per germline, CDR1 SGHVS and CDR2 FNYEAQ. The CDR3 totals 19 residues. In nucleotides, the CDR3 is TGTGCCAGCAGTAGGGGCGAGGGGTTGGGTCACTCTGGGGCCAACGTCCTGACTTTC. Residues: CASSRGEGLGHSGANVLTF.

This clonotype has a handful of counts. This chain links TRBV6-5 with TRBJ2-7; D not resolved. The CDR3 is made up of 14 amino acids. Germline CDR1 is MNHEY and CDR2 is SVGAGI. The V end lost 0 bases, the J end lost 5 bases, and 11 bases lay between the germline ends. Written as DNA, the CDR3 is TGTGCCAGCAGTTACTCGGTTGGCTTGGACGAGCAGTACTTC. Residues: CASSYSVGLDEQYF.